This T cell receptor beta chain was sequenced for a study of molecular identifiers for immune sequencing clone quantification. Findings and limits, study-wide: In cases of identical TCR molecules sharing a barcode, highly expanded clone sizes could be underestimated.

In preparing bulk TCR libraries, previously described methods and listed TCR primers were used. TCRdb re-derived calls from the PCR reads in MiXCR, one entry per CDR3 protein. The sample consists of more than 450,000 distinct CDR3 sequences, roughly 24% of them appearing once. This clonotype was seen ten or more times. Its specificity is unknown. There are 16 residues in the CDR3. The germline V gene has CDR1 MNHEY and CDR2 SVGAGI. Germline trimming cut 3 bases from V and 3 bases from J; bases unmatched to any gene: 11. The chain employs TRBV6-5 and TRBJ2-7; 7 nucleotides line up with TRBD1. Sequencing was done on a sample of naive CD8+ T cells from blood, with Jurkat cell RNA spiked in. The subset denotes: FACS-sorted CD8+CD4-CCR7+CD45RA+ naive T cells. This receptor was identified in a human donor in good health. Some libraries in this study had Jurkat cell RNA spiked in. As DNA, the CDR3 is TGTGCCAGCAGTTATCGGGACAGCCCTCTTATCTACGAGCAGTACTTC. This codes for CASSYRDSPLIYEQYF.